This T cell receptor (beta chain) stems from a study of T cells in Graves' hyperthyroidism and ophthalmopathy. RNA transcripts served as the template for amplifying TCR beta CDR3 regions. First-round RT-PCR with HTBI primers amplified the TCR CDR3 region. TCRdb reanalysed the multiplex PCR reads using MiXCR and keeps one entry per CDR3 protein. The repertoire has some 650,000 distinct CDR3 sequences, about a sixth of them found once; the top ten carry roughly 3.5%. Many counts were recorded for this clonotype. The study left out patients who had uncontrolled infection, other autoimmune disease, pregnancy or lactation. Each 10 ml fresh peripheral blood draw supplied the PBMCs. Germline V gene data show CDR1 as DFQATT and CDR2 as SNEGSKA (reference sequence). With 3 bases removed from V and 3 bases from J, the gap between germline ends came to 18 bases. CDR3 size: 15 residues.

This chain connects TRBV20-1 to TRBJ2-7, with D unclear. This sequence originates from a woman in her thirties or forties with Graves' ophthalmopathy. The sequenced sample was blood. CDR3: CSARSRFDPRYEQYF. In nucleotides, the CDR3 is TGCAGTGCTAGGTCGCGCTTTGATCCTCGCTACGAGCAGTACTTC.